Shown below are 25 T cell receptor beta chains from a single sample sequenced in a study of T cell repertoires in cytomegalovirus infection. TCRdb analysed the reads with MiXCR anew, one entry per CDR3 protein. Found here are approximately 500,000 distinct CDR3 sequences, more than 15% of them singletons; the top ten hold around 25%. Sample: CD8+ T cells from PBMCs. The receptors originated from a human donor in good health (CMV status not recorded). Some clones in this sample may be carry-over from other donors' samples.

The V and J genes are TRBV7-9 and TRBJ2-1; D is ambiguous. Germline-derived CDR1 and CDR2 are SEHNR and FQNEAQ (reference sequence). The CDR3 sequence is 14 residues long. V gave up 3 bases and J gave up 8 bases, with 14 bases separating them. This CDR3 reads CASSFVGQVHEQFF. In DNA, the CDR3 is TGTGCCAGCAGCTTTGTGGGCCAGGTCCATGAGCAGTTCTTC.

This clonotype occurred many times. The chain joins TRBV4-1 to TRBJ1-4; D not resolved. Deletions cut 1 base from V and 0 bases from J, with 6 bases between. The CDR3 is made up of 15 amino acids. Germline-derived CDR1 and CDR2 are MGHRA and YSYEKL. The CDR3 protein is CASSQAQATNEKLFF. The CDR3 coding sequence is TGCGCCAGCAGCCAAGCGCAAGCAACTAATGAAAAACTGTTTTTT.

This sequence joins TRBV27 and TRBJ1-4; D is unresolved. In germline, CDR1 is MNHEY, CDR2 SMNVEV (reference sequence). The CDR3 sequence is 14 residues long. The V end lost 6 bases, the J end lost 2 bases, and 10 bases lay between the germline ends. This chain's CDR3 is CASREGVTNEKLFF. In DNA, the CDR3 is TGTGCCAGCAGGGAGGGTGTGACTAATGAAAAACTGTTTTTT.

Regarding this clonotype: It may be a read error: a sequence one base away is much more abundant. The V and J genes are TRBV16 and TRBJ1-2, with TRBD1 matching 9 bases. This CDR3 has 14 amino acids. V shed 0 bases, J shed 6 bases, and the junction held 2 bases outside the gene matches. CDR1 and CDR2 (germline): KGHSY, FQNENV. The CDR3 sequence is CASSQSGTGNGYTF. Here the CDR3 DNA reads TGTGCCAGCAGCCAATCGGGGACAGGGAATGGCTACACCTTC.

The chain has TRBV19 and TRBJ1-5; no firm D call. The CDR3 loop spans 15 amino acids. V lost 3 bases to trimming and J lost 3 bases, with 12 bases between them. CDR1 LNHDA and CDR2 SQIVND come from the germline V gene (reference sequence). In nucleotides, the CDR3 is TGTGCCAGTAGTATTTCCCCGGTACCCAATCAGCCCCAGCATTTT. Its protein product is CASSISPVPNQPQHF. The variable domain in full, completed from reference TRBV19 and TRBJ1-5, reads DGGITQSPKYLFRKEGQNVTLSCEQNLNHDAMYWYRQDPGQGLRLIYYSQIVNDFQKGDIAEGYSVSREKKESFPLTVTSAQKNPTAFYLCASSISPVPNQPQHFGDGTRLSIL.

This clonotype was detected ten times or more. The J gene is TRBJ2-5, the V gene TRBV7-9; D is perhaps TRBD1 (6 bases). Trimming stripped 4 bases from V and 1 base from J, with 10 bases between. Germline-derived CDR1 and CDR2 are SEHNR and FQNEAQ (reference sequence). The CDR3 sequence is 14 residues long. Here the CDR3 DNA reads TGTGCCAGCAGCTCACCACAGGGCCAAGAGACCCAGTACTTC. As protein: CASSSPQGQETQYF.

This clonotype was seen ten or more times. The CDR3 protein is CASSLALDLGSSTDTQYF. The CDR3 region has the DNA TGTGCCAGCAGTTTAGCGCTCGACTTGGGGTCCAGCACAGATACGCAGTATTTT. V and J are TRBV12-3 or TRBV12-4 and TRBJ2-3; D unresolved. Trimming took 0 bases from V and 0 from J, leaving 16 bases between them. The CDR3 sequence is 18 residues long.

This clonotype was seen a few times. The chain recombines TRBV6-5 with TRBJ2-3; TRBD2 aligns across 9 bases. The ends lost 2 bases at V and 0 bases at J; junction bases unmatched: 6. The CDR3 length is 17 residues. The germline gives CDR1 MNHEY, CDR2 SVGAGI. The CDR3 protein is CASSYLTSGSSTDTQYF. The CDR3 nucleotides read TGTGCCAGCAGTTACCTTACTAGCGGGTCTAGCACAGATACGCAGTATTTT.

This clonotype showed up many times. V usage is TRBV7-2 and J usage is TRBJ1-5, with 7 bases fitting TRBD1. V lost 4 bases and J lost 7; bases outside the gene matches: 10. The CDR3 has 15 residues. Germline lookup yields CDR1 SGHTA and CDR2 FQGNSA. The CDR3 DNA follows: TGTGCCAGCAGCTATGTACTAGGGGGCCACCAGCCCCAGCATTTT. Protein: CASSYVLGGHQPQHF. The complete variable domain, with remaining parts taken from reference TRBV7-2 and TRBJ1-5, reads GAGVSQSPSNKVTEKGKDVELRCDPISGHTALYWYRQSLGQGLEFLIYFQGNSAPDKSGLPSDRFSAERTGGSVSTLTIQRTQQEDSAVYLCASSYVLGGHQPQHFGDGTRLSIL.

This chain links TRBV3-1 with TRBJ1-2, with D tentatively TRBD1 (5 bases). The CDR3 has 15 amino acids. Between the trimmed V and J ends, which lost 1 base and 4 bases, there was a span of 13 bases. Germline CDR1 reads LGHDT; CDR2 reads YNNKEL (reference sequence). CDR3 in amino acids: CASSQVVGASYGYTF. The CDR3 bases are TGTGCCAGCAGCCAAGTTGTAGGGGCCTCCTATGGCTACACCTTC. The variable domain in full, with the rest retrieved from reference TRBV3-1 and TRBJ1-2, is DTAVSQTPKYLVTQMGNDKSIKCEQNLGHDTMYWYKQDSKKFLKIMFSYNNKELIINETVPNRFSPKSPDKAHLNLHINSLELGDSAVYFCASSQVVGASYGYTFGSGTRLTVV.

This clonotype occurred a few times. The rearrangement joins TRBV20-1 to TRBJ2-1; D gene uncertain. The CDR3 runs to 15 residues. Germline values: CDR1 DFQATT, CDR2 SNEGSKA (reference sequence). Trimming pared 4 bases from V and 2 bases from J, leaving 15 bases between. The CDR3 protein is CSATAMDRPYNEQFF. DNA for the CDR3: TGCAGTGCTACCGCGATGGATAGGCCCTACAATGAGCAGTTCTTC.

This clonotype was found a few times. The chain couples TRBV5-1 to TRBJ1-3; TRBD1 matches 7 bases. From germline, CDR1 is SGHRS and CDR2 YFSETQ. CDR3 length: 16 residues. J lost 1 base, V lost 4 bases, and 8 bases had no gene match. The CDR3: CASSDRQGISGNTIYF. The CDR3 nucleotides read TGCGCCAGCAGCGACCGACAGGGAATTTCTGGAAACACCATATATTTT. Filled out from reference TRBV5-1 and TRBJ1-3, the complete variable domain reads KAGVTQTPRYLIKTRGQQVTLSCSPISGHRSVSWYQQTPGQGLQFLFEYFSETQRNKGNFPGRFSGRQFSNSRSEMNVSTLELGDSALYLCASSDRQGISGNTIYFGEGSWLTVV.

In its sample, this clonotype was seen many times. This chain uses TRBV5-4 with TRBJ1-3, with 7 nucleotides matching TRBD1. Germline trimming cut 2 bases from V and 1 base from J; bases unmatched to any gene: 3. The CDR3 totals 15 residues. CDR1 is SGHNT and CDR2 is YYREEE in the germline V gene (reference sequence). DNA of the CDR3: TGTGCCAGCAGCTTAAAGGGGGCATCTGGAAACACCATATATTTT. Translation: CASSLKGASGNTIYF.

This clonotype was detected many times. The chain uses TRBV6-2 or TRBV6-3 and TRBJ2-7; TRBD1 might be the D (6 bases). V lost 5 bases to trimming and J lost 5 bases, with 16 bases between them. CDR1 and CDR2 (germline): MNHEY, SVGEGT. The CDR3 covers 14 residues. CDR3 in amino acids: CASSNRGGRHEQYF. CDR3 nucleotide sequence: TGTGCCAGCAGTAACCGAGGGGGTCGTCACGAGCAGTACTTC.

This clonotype was detected only a few times. The chain is built from TRBV5-6 and TRBJ1-2; the D is unclear. This CDR3 contains 13 residues. Germline V gene data show CDR1 as SGHDT and CDR2 as YYEEEE. The V and J ends lost 4 bases and 7 bases respectively, with 14 bases between them. CDR3 nucleotides: TGTGCCAGCAGCCCGAGGCTCTCTCTTGGCTACACCTTC. Encoded protein: CASSPRLSLGYTF. The full variable domain, completed using reference TRBV5-6 and TRBJ1-2, is DAGVTQSPTHLIKTRGQQVTLRCSPKSGHDTVSWYQQALGQGPQFIFQYYEEEERQRGNFPDRFSGHQFPNYSSELNVNALLLGDSALYLCASSPRLSLGYTFGSGTRLTVV.

This clonotype was seen a few times. CDR3 residues: CASTDRGASGANVLTF. The CDR3, as DNA: TGTGCCAGCACGGACAGGGGGGCTTCTGGGGCCAACGTCCTGACTTTC. This chain connects TRBV2 to TRBJ2-6, with 10 bases identical to TRBD1. CDR1 and CDR2 from the germline V gene are SNHLY and FYNNEI. The CDR3 consists of 16 residues. The trim removed 7 bases at V and 1 base at J, leaving 4 bases unmatched.

This clonotype was recorded many times. The chain has TRBV6-1 and TRBJ2-1; TRBD2 matches 9 bases. Germline V lookup: CDR1 MNHNS, CDR2 SASEGT. The CDR3 has 17 residues. With V trimmed by 2 bases and J by 4 bases, 9 bases remained unmatched. The CDR3 protein is CASSEPRRGGAYNEQFF. Written as DNA, the CDR3 is TGTGCCAGCAGTGAACCCCGGCGGGGGGGTGCTTACAATGAGCAGTTCTTC.

The V call is TRBV10-3, the J call TRBJ1-1; the D gene is possibly TRBD1 (5 bases). V was pared by 2 bases and J by 4 bases, with 11 bases between. This CDR3 has 14 amino acids. CDR1 is ENHRY, CDR2 SYGVKD, per germline. The CDR3 sequence: CAISETVQVTEAFF. In DNA form, the CDR3 reads TGTGCCATCAGTGAGACAGTACAGGTCACTGAAGCTTTCTTT.

The chain employs TRBV7-6 and TRBJ1-2; D uncertain. The V gene's germline CDR1 is SGHVS and CDR2 FNYEAQ. CDR3 length: 16 residues. Between the trimmed V and J ends, which lost 5 bases and 4 bases, there was a span of 20 bases. CDR3 DNA: TGTGCCAGCAGCGGGAGTTCAGCCTACACTACCTATGGCTACACCTTC. Translating gives CASSGSSAYTTYGYTF. Full variable domain (missing parts from reference TRBV7-6 and TRBJ1-2): GAGVSQSPRYKVTKRGQDVALRCDPISGHVSLYWYRQALGQGPEFLTYFNYEAQQDKSGLPNDRFSAERPEGSISTLTIQRTEQRDSAMYRCASSGSSAYTTYGYTFGSGTRLTVV.

This clonotype was seen many times. The genes are TRBV2 and TRBJ1-5, with TRBD1 identical over 7 bases. CDR1 SNHLY and CDR2 FYNNEI come from the germline V gene. The CDR3 spans 15 residues. Trimming removed 7 bases from V and 4 bases from J; junction bases left unmatched: 10. CDR3 region: CASNPPGGGNQPQHF. Written as DNA, the CDR3 is TGTGCCAGCAATCCCCCAGGGGGGGGTAATCAGCCCCAGCATTTT.

The chain carries TRBV4-1 and TRBJ1-5; D remains unclear. This CDR3 has 17 residues. The V end was cut by 11 bases, the J end by 0 bases, with 23 bases between. CDR1 is MGHRA and CDR2 is YSYEKL in the germline V gene. CDR3 region: CASLQAAKRHSNQPQHF. The DNA of the CDR3 is TGCGCCTCGCTACAAGCGGCTAAGAGGCATAGCAATCAGCCCCAGCATTTT.

There are many counts of this clonotype. This chain links TRBV7-9 with TRBJ2-3, with a tentative D call TRBD2 (6 bases). From germline, CDR1 is SEHNR and CDR2 FQNEAQ (reference sequence). The V and J ends lost 1 base and 0 bases respectively, with 8 bases between them. This CDR3 region has 15 residues. The CDR3 sequence: CASSLVRDSTDTQYF. The CDR3, as DNA: TGTGCCAGCAGCTTAGTGCGGGATAGCACAGATACGCAGTATTTT. Supplemented by reference TRBV7-9 and TRBJ2-3, the full variable domain reads DTGVSQNPRHKITKRGQNVTFRCDPISEHNRLYWYRQTLGQGPEFLTYFQNEAQLEKSRLLSDRFSAERPKGSFSTLEIQRTEQGDSAMYLCASSLVRDSTDTQYFGPGTRLTVL.

As for this clonotype: The junction departs from the called germline gene at one end, perhaps through a read error. V and J are TRBV5-3 and TRBJ2-1; a possible D gene is TRBD2 (5 bases). TRBV5-3 is an ORF; its function is uncertain. CDR3 size: 18 residues. The CDR3 bases are TGTGCCAGCAGCTCCGGGGAGATCGGAGGAGTGTCCTACAATGAGCAGTTCTTC. Translating it yields CASSSGEIGGVSYNEQFF.

The chain has TRBV25-1 and TRBJ2-7; D perhaps matches TRBD1 (6 bases). The CDR3 consists of 14 residues. The V gene lost 4 bases and the J gene lost 2 bases, with 12 bases spanning the gap. Germline CDR1 and CDR2: MGHDK and SYGVNS. The CDR3, as DNA: TGTGCCAGCAGTGCCTCCGGGACACCCTACGAGCAGTACTTC. It codes for CASSASGTPYEQYF.

Remarks on this clonotype: A much larger clone sits a single nucleotide away, making a read error possible. The chain combines TRBV11-2 with TRBJ1-4; D is uncertain. The CDR3 runs to 12 residues. The V end lost 7 bases, the J end lost 9 bases, and 12 bases lay between the germline ends. Looked up from germline, CDR1 is SGHAT and CDR2 is FQNNGV. For the CDR3, the DNA is TGTGCCAGCAATAGGGTTTTTAAAAAACTGTTTTTT. Translation: CASNRVFKKLFF.